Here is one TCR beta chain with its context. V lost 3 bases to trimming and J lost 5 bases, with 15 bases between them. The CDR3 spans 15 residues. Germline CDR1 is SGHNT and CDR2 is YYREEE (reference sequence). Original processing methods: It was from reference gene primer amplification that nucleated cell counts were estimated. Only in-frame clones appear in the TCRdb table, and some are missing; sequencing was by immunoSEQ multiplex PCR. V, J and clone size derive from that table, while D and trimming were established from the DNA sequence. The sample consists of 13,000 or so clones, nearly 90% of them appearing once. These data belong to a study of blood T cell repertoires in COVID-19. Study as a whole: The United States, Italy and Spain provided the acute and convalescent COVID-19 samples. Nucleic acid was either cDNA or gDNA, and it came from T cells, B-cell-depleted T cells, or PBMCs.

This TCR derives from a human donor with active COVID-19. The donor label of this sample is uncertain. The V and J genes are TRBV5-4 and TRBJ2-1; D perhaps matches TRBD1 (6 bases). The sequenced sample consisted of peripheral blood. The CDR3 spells CASSSRQVPNNEQFF. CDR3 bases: TGTGCCAGCAGCTCTAGACAGGTACCAAACAATGAGCAGTTCTTC. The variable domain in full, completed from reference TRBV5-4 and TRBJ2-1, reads ETGVTQSPTHLIKTRGQQVTLRCSSQSGHNTVSWYQQALGQGPQFIFQYYREEENGRGNFPPRFSGLQFPNYSSELNVNALELDDSALYLCASSSRQVPNNEQFFGPGTRLTVL.